The rows below give T cell receptor beta chains drawn from one sample of a study of somatic mutations in cytotoxic T cells in rheumatoid arthritis. Clones were read by immunoSEQ multiplex PCR, and TCRdb kept only the in-frame ones, dropping some. The table records roughly 4,700 clones, just under 80% of them present only once. Sample: CD8+ T cells sorted from blood. The source of these receptors is a man between 70 and 80 years old with rheumatoid arthritis. CDR3s include the opening cysteine and the closing phenylalanine or tryptophan. Each record gives: V gene, J gene, clone size, D gene, CDR3 DNA, CDR3 protein. D genes are given only for firm matches. For some rows the clone size is stated as once, few or many, or as a class when expanded; others skip it.

V gene: TRBV29-1
J gene: TRBJ2-7
clone size: few
D gene: TRBD1
CDR3 DNA: TGCAGCGCCAGGACAGGCCCGTCCAACGAGCAGTACTTC
CDR3 protein: CSARTGPSNEQYF

V gene: TRBV7-9
J gene: TRBJ2-1
clone size: NA
D gene: TRBD2
CDR3 DNA: TGTGCCGGCAAGGGGGAAGCGGGGGGAAATGAGCAGTTCTTC
CDR3 protein: CAGKGEAGGNEQFF

V gene: TRBV11-2
J gene: TRBJ1-2
clone size: once
D gene: NA
CDR3 DNA: TGTGCCAGCAGCTTAGGCGTACGCAGGTGGGACTATGGCTACACCTTC
CDR3 protein: CASSLGVRRWDYGYTF

V gene: TRBV5-6
J gene: TRBJ2-7
clone size: NA
D gene: NA
CDR3 DNA: TGTGCCAGCAGCTTGGTGGGGGGAGCCTACGAGCAGTACTTC
CDR3 protein: CASSLVGGAYEQYF

V gene: TRBV19
J gene: TRBJ1-6
clone size: NA
D gene: NA
CDR3 DNA: TGTGCCAGTAGTGAGGGAAACTCACCCCTCCACTTT
CDR3 protein: CASSEGNSPLHF

V gene: TRBV27
J gene: TRBJ1-2
clone size: NA
D gene: TRBD1
CDR3 DNA: TGTGCCAGCAGTTTATATGCGGGACAGGGACGTGGCTACACCTTC
CDR3 protein: CASSLYAGQGRGYTF

V gene: TRBV4-1
J gene: TRBJ2-1
clone size: NA
D gene: TRBD2
CDR3 DNA: TGCGCCAGCAGCTCGCGGGGGGCCTCCTACAATGAGCAGTTCTTC
CDR3 protein: CASSSRGASYNEQFF

V gene: TRBV21-1
J gene: TRBJ2-1
clone size: NA
D gene: NA
CDR3 DNA: TGTGCCAGAGGGACTAGCGGATCTTACAATGAGCAGTTCTTC
CDR3 protein: CARGTSGSYNEQFF

V gene: TRBV5-8
J gene: TRBJ1-1
clone size: NA
D gene: TRBD1
CDR3 DNA: TGTGCCAGCAGCCTGAACAGGGGTGAGGGCACTGAAGCTTTCTTT
CDR3 protein: CASSLNRGEGTEAFF

V gene: TRBV2
J gene: TRBJ2-1
clone size: once
D gene: NA
CDR3 DNA: TGTGCCAGCAGTTACGGGCCAGGGGAGTACAATGAGCAGTTCTTC
CDR3 protein: CASSYGPGEYNEQFF

V gene: TRBV6-1
J gene: TRBJ1-2
clone size: NA
D gene: NA
CDR3 DNA: TGTGCCAGCGTTTTAGAAGCCGCGTTAATCTATGGCTACACCTTC
CDR3 protein: CASVLEAALIYGYTF

V gene: TRBV30
J gene: TRBJ2-1
clone size: NA
D gene: NA
CDR3 DNA: TGTGCCTGGAGCGCCTGGGGCTATCACAATGAGCAGTTCTTC
CDR3 protein: CAWSAWGYHNEQFF

V gene: TRBV28
J gene: TRBJ1-2
clone size: NA
D gene: NA
CDR3 DNA: TGTGCCAGCAGCCGAGAGGCAGGGAACTATGGCTACACCTTC
CDR3 protein: CASSREAGNYGYTF

V gene: TRBV7-3
J gene: TRBJ1-2
clone size: NA
D gene: NA
CDR3 DNA: TGTGCCAGCAGCACACCGACAGCCGTCACCAACTATGGCTACACCTTC
CDR3 protein: CASSTPTAVTNYGYTF

V gene: TRBV21-1
J gene: TRBJ2-3
clone size: NA
D gene: NA
CDR3 DNA: TGTGCCAGCAGCACCCACAAGAAGAAGGGTGGGGGGGATACGCAGTATTTT
CDR3 protein: CASSTHKKKGGGDTQYF

V gene: TRBV27
J gene: TRBJ1-2
clone size: NA
D gene: TRBD1
CDR3 DNA: TGTGCCAGCAGTATTGGGACAGGGAATGGCTACACCTTC
CDR3 protein: CASSIGTGNGYTF

V gene: TRBV27
J gene: TRBJ2-7
clone size: NA
D gene: NA
CDR3 DNA: TGTGCCAGCAGCATTACACCCGGGACACTCACCTACGAGCAGTACTTC
CDR3 protein: CASSITPGTLTYEQYF

V gene: TRBV19
J gene: TRBJ1-2
clone size: NA
D gene: TRBD1
CDR3 DNA: TGTGCCAGTAGCCCACAGGGGGAACTCTATGGCTACACCTTC
CDR3 protein: CASSPQGELYGYTF

V gene: TRBV2
J gene: TRBJ1-2
clone size: NA
D gene: NA
CDR3 DNA: TGTGCCAGCAGTGATGGGGGGGGTGCCTATGGCTACACCTTC
CDR3 protein: CASSDGGGAYGYTF

V gene: TRBV5-1
J gene: TRBJ2-5
clone size: NA
D gene: NA
CDR3 DNA: TGCGCCAGCAGCCCCAGGTTCCAAGAGACCCAGTACTTC
CDR3 protein: CASSPRFQETQYF

V gene: TRBV5-4
J gene: TRBJ2-3
clone size: NA
D gene: TRBD1
CDR3 DNA: TGTGCCAGCAGCGCCACCGGGACAGGGAGGAGAGATACGCAGTATTTT
CDR3 protein: CASSATGTGRRDTQYF